The 17 T cell receptor beta chains listed next were all sequenced from one sample in a study of blood T cell repertoires in COVID-19. Data came from immunoSEQ multiplex PCR; TCRdb stores just in-frame clones and leaves some out. The data hold under 200,000 clones, with approximately 80% observed a single time. Sample: PBMCs or T cells enriched from blood (not recorded which). The origin of the receptors is a man aged 50 to 60 who had recovered from COVID-19.

This chain links TRBV3-1 (or the pseudogene TRBV3-2) with TRBJ1-2; TRBD1 agrees at 8 bases. CDR3 size: 15 residues. V gave up 0 bases and J gave up 6 bases; unmatched junction bases: 6. Germline V gene sequence: CDR1 LGHDT, CDR2 YNNKEL (reference sequence). CDR3 bases: TGTGCCAGCAGCCAAGATTACGCCAGGGGGCATGGCTACACCTTC. Translated, it gives CASSQDYARGHGYTF.

This chain joins TRBV6-5 and TRBJ2-7; D is unresolved. The CDR3 runs to 14 residues. Germline values: CDR1 MNHEY, CDR2 SVGAGI. V was pared by 6 bases and J by 0 bases, with 12 bases between. CDR3 nucleotides: TGTGCCAGCAGGGTAGAATGGAGCTCCTACGAGCAGTACTTC. Protein product: CASRVEWSSYEQYF.

This clone was recorded once. The J gene is TRBJ1-5, the V gene TRBV14, with 8 bases identical to TRBD1. Germline CDR1 is SGHDN and CDR2 is FVKESK. This CDR3 has 15 amino acids. J was trimmed by 6 bases and V by 6 bases; bases with no gene match: 10. CDR3 loop: CASRHGQGRSQPQHF. The CDR3 nucleotides read TGTGCCAGCAGACACGGACAGGGTCGAAGTCAGCCCCAGCATTTT.

V gene TRBV24-1 combines with J gene TRBJ2-2; D is ambiguous. Trimming left V 5 bases short and J 3 bases short, with 9 bases between. This CDR3 is 14 amino acids long. Germline loops: CDR1 KGHDR, CDR2 SFDVKD. The CDR3 DNA is TGTGCCACCAGTGCCGCGGATTACACCGGGGAGCTGTTTTTT. Protein product: CATSAADYTGELFF.

This clone has only a few counts. This chain joins TRBV29-1 and TRBJ2-2; TRBD2 might be the D (6 bases). Germline V gene lookup returns CDR1 SQVTM and CDR2 ANQGSEA. The ends were cut back, 4 bases at V and 4 bases at J, with 16 bases in the middle. This CDR3 contains 15 residues. The CDR3 nucleotides read TGCAGCGTTGTTTGGGGGACTTCATCCACCGGGGAGCTGTTTTTT. It codes for CSVVWGTSSTGELFF.

The chain uses TRBV29-1 and TRBJ2-3; D is undetermined. Germline assignment: CDR1 SQVTM and CDR2 ANQGSEA. CDR3 length: 12 amino acids. CDR3 nucleotides: TGCACCGCTTCCTCCTATACAGATACGCAGTATTTT. Translating gives CTASSYTDTQYF.

The genes are TRBV18 and TRBJ2-2; 9 nucleotides align to TRBD2. The CDR3 consists of 16 residues. After removal of 5 bases from V and 4 bases from J, the junction contained 8 bases not matched to a gene. The germline V gene encodes CDR1 KGHSH and CDR2 LQKENI. In nucleotides, the CDR3 is TGTGCCAGCTCAGATATAGCGGGGGCGAGCACCGGGGAGCTGTTTTTT. Translated: CASSDIAGASTGELFF.

The rearrangement links TRBV27 to TRBJ2-5; 8 bases map to TRBD1. Germline V gives CDR1 MNHEY, CDR2 SMNVEV (reference sequence). This CDR3 comprises 14 residues. Germline trimming cut 6 bases from V and 2 bases from J; bases unmatched to any gene: 5. This CDR3 is CASSIYRGQETQYF. Written as DNA, the CDR3 is TGTGCCAGCAGCATCTACAGGGGGCAAGAGACCCAGTACTTC.

In its sample, this clone was seen a few times. The same CDR3 can be traced to other DNA sequences in this sample. The CDR3: CASSQDTYEQYF. CDR3 in DNA: TGTGCCAGCAGCCAAGACACCTACGAGCAGTACTTC. This rearrangement joins TRBV3-1 (or the pseudogene TRBV3-2) to TRBJ2-7; D is unresolved. The CDR3 length is 12 residues. Trimming removed 0 bases from V and 2 bases from J, with 2 bases in between. Germline CDR1 is LGHDT and CDR2 is YNNKEL (reference sequence).

The rearrangement joins TRBV5-4 to TRBJ2-2, with 7 bases matching TRBD1. V was clipped by 2 bases and J by 4 bases; unmatched bases: 5. CDR1 is SGHNT and CDR2 is YYREEE in the germline V gene (reference sequence). The CDR3 has 15 residues. This CDR3 is CASSFTGVGTGELFF. CDR3 bases: TGTGCCAGCAGCTTTACAGGGGTTGGCACCGGGGAGCTGTTTTTT.

The rearrangement uses TRBV2 and TRBJ2-5; a weak D match, TRBD1 (5 bases). This CDR3 spans 11 amino acids. The germline CDR1 and CDR2 sequences are SNHLY and FYNNEI. The V gene lost 8 bases and the J gene lost 7 bases, with 11 bases spanning the gap. The CDR3 spells CASDGRGTQYF. The CDR3 coding sequence is TGTGCCAGCGATGGAAGGGGGACCCAGTACTTC.

The chain links TRBV9 to TRBJ1-1; D possibly corresponds to TRBD1 (6 bases). This CDR3 contains 13 residues. Trimming shortened V by 4 bases and J by 2 bases, and 9 bases separated the two germline ends. CDR1 SGDLS and CDR2 YYNGEE come from the germline V gene. The DNA of the CDR3 is TGTGCCAGCAGCCGGACAGCAAACACTGAAGCTTTCTTT. Translating gives CASSRTANTEAFF.

V is TRBV28 and J is TRBJ1-6; D unclear. Trimming pared 11 bases from V and 9 bases from J, leaving 20 bases between. Germline CDR1 and CDR2: MDHEN and SYDVKM. The CDR3 extends over 14 amino acids. Written as DNA, the CDR3 is TGTGCCGCCCGGGGAGGACGAAGAGGTTCACCCCTCCACTTT. It codes for CAARGGRRGSPLHF.

The J gene is TRBJ1-2, the V gene TRBV2, with D possibly matching TRBD1 (6 bases). Germline V gene lookup returns CDR1 SNHLY and CDR2 FYNNEI. The CDR3 consists of 15 residues. V gave up 2 bases and J gave up 4 bases, with 14 bases separating them. The CDR3: CASSEQQGVSYGYTF. Written as DNA, the CDR3 is TGTGCCAGCAGTGAACAACAGGGCGTCAGCTATGGCTACACCTTC.

The chain couples TRBV6-5 to TRBJ2-3; D is possibly TRBD2 (5 bases). Between the trimmed V and J ends, which lost 11 bases and 0 bases, there was a span of 15 bases. The CDR3 has 14 residues. Looked up from germline, CDR1 is MNHEY and CDR2 is SVGAGI. This CDR3 is CAVRGMLSTDTQYF. CDR3 bases: TGTGCCGTCCGGGGTATGCTTAGCACAGATACGCAGTATTTT.

The genes are TRBV6-5 and TRBJ2-2; TRBD2 might be the D (6 bases). The CDR3 has 14 amino acids. CDR1 is MNHEY and CDR2 is SVGAGI in the germline V gene. Trimming cost V 6 bases and J 7 bases, with 15 bases left between them. This CDR3 reads CASSQYGGSGELFF. Written as DNA, the CDR3 is TGTGCCAGCAGCCAGTATGGGGGGAGCGGGGAGCTGTTTTTT.

This chain uses TRBV28 with TRBJ2-2; D perhaps matches TRBD2 (5 bases). The CDR3 is 13 residues long. Trimming removed 9 bases at V and 4 bases at J, with 12 bases between. Germline V lookup: CDR1 MDHEN, CDR2 SYDVKM. CDR3 protein: CASWESVTGELFF. For the CDR3, the DNA is TGTGCCAGTTGGGAGAGCGTCACCGGGGAGCTGTTTTTT.